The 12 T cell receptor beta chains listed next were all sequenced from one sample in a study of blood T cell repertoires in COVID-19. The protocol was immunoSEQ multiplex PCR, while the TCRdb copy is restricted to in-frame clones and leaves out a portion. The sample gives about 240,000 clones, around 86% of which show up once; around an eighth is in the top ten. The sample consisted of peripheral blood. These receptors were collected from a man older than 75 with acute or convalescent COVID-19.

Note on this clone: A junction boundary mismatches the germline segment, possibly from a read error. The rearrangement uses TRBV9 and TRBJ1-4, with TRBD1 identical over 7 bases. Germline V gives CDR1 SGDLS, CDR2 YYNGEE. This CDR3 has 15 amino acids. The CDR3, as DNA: TGTGCCAGCAGCCAAGACAGGGCCTTTAATCAAAAACTGTTTTTT. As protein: CASSQDRAFNQKLFF.

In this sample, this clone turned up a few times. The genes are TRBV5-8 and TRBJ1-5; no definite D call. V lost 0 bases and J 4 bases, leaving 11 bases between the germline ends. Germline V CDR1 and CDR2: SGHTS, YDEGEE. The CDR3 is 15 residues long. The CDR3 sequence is CASSLVSSPNQPQHF. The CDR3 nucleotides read TGTGCCAGCAGCTTGGTCTCCAGTCCTAATCAGCCCCAGCATTTT.

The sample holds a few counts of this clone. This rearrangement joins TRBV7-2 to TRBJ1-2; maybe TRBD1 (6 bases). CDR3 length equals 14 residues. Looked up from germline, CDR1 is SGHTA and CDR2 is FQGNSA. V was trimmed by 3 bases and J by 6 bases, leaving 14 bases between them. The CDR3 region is CASSFSRQGNGYTF. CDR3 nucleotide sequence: TGTGCCAGCAGCTTCAGTCGCCAGGGGAATGGCTACACCTTC.

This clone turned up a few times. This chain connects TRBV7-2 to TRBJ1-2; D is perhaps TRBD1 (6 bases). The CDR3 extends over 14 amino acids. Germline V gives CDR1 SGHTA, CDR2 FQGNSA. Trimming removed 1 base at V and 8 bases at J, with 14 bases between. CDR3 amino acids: CASSLETGLGGYTF. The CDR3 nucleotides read TGTGCCAGCAGCTTAGAGACAGGTCTGGGAGGCTACACCTTC.

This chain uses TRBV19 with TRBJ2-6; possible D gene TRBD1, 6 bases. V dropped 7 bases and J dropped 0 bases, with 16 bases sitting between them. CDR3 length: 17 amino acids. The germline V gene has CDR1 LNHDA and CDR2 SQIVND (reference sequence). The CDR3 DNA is TGTGCCAGTACCCCCACAGGGACCTACTCTGGGGCCAACGTCCTGACTTTC. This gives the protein CASTPTGTYSGANVLTF.

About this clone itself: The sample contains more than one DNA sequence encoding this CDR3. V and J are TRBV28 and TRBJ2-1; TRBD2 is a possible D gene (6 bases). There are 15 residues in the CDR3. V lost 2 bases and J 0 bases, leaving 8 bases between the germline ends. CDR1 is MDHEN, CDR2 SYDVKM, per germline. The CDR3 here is CASSLGGSSYNEQFF. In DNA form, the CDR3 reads TGTGCCAGCAGTTTAGGGGGGAGCTCCTACAATGAGCAGTTCTTC.

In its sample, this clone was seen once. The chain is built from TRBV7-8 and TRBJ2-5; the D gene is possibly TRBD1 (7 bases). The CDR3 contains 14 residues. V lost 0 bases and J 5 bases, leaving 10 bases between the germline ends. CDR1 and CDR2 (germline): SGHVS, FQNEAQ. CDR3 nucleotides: TGTGCCAGCAGCTTAGCAGCAGGGGGGGAGACCCAGTACTTC. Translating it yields CASSLAAGGETQYF.

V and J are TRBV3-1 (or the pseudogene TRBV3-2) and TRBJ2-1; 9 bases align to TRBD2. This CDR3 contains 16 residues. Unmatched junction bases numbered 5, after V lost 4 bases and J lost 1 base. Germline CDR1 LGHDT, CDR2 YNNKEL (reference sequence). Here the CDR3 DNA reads TGTGCCAGCAGCCCCCAAGCGGGGGGATCCTACAATGAGCAGTTCTTC. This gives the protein CASSPQAGGSYNEQFF.

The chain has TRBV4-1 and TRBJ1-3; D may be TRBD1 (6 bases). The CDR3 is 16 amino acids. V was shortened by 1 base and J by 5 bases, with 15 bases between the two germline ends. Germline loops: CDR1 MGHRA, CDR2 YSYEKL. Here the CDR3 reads CASSQAETGSRNTIYF. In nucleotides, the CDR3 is TGCGCCAGCAGCCAAGCAGAAACAGGGAGTAGAAACACCATATATTTT.

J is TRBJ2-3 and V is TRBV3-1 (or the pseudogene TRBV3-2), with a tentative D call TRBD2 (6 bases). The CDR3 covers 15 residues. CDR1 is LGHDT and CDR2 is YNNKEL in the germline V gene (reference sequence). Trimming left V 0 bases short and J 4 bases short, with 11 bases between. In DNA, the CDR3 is TGTGCCAGCAGCCAAGACCCGTCGGGGGCAGATACGCAGTATTTT. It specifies CASSQDPSGADTQYF.

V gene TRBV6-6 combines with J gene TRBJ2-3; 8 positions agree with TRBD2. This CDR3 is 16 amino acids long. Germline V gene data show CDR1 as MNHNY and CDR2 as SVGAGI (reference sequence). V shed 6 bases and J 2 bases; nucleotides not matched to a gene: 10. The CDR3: CASRFRGGLFTDTQYF. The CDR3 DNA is TGTGCCAGCAGATTCCGGGGGGGGCTTTTCACAGATACGCAGTATTTT.

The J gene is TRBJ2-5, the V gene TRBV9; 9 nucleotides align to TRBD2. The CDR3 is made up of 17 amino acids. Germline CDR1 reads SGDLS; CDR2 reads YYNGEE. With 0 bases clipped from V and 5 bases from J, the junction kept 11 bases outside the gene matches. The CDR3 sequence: CASSVVGLAGPQETQYF. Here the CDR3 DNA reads TGTGCCAGCAGCGTAGTCGGGCTAGCGGGACCCCAGGAGACCCAGTACTTC. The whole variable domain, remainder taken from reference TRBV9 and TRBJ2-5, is DSGVTQTPKHLITATGQRVTLRCSPRSGDLSVYWYQQSLDQGLQFLIQYYNGEERAKGNILERFSAQQFPDLHSELNLSSLELGDSALYFCASSVVGLAGPQETQYFGPGTRLLVL.